Here is one T cell receptor (beta chain) with its context. This clone's antigen is unknown. Base qualities are not recorded, but no much larger clone differs from it by a single base. The source of the sample is a study of T cells in Graves' hyperthyroidism and ophthalmopathy (dated by TCRdb to between 2018 and 2021). About the full investigation: Peripheral blood was sampled at the time of initial diagnosis, prior to any treatment. A discovery cohort of fewer than 110 patients, roughly 45 with Graves' ophthalmopathy and roughly 59 with stable Graves' hyperthyroidism, was used to find distinguishing TCR V-J signatures. An independent validation cohort of under 20 hyperthyroidism patients and about 15 patients who later progressed to ophthalmopathy tested prospective prediction of ophthalmopathy. The approximately 90 discovery patients were divided at random into training and test sets in a 7:3 ratio. In about 6 Graves' hyperthyroidism patients, the study also compared T-cell repertoires from thyroid tissue with T-cell repertoires from blood. Following sampling, methimazole starting at 30 mg daily was given to hyperthyroidism patients, and high-dose intravenous methylprednisolone was given to ophthalmopathy patients. TCR Vbeta CDR3 sequencing of around 130 peripheral blood samples (fewer than 45 ophthalmopathy, some 75 hyperthyroidism and around 17 progressor patients) is reported in the paper. Overall study outcomes, separate from this receptor: Most expanded thyroid clonotypes (frequency above 0.001) were also detected in blood, suggesting blood repertoires may reflect thyroid immune responses. In cross-validation, a model built on a 13 V-J signature told ophthalmopathy apart from stable hyperthyroidism with under 90% sensitivity and around 81% specificity, and in testing the same model reached 80%/75%. Sample size was not statistically predetermined, and blinding of investigators to group allocation was not performed. During validation, the model predicted progression to ophthalmopathy a median of around 7 months ahead of onset, with almost 71% sensitivity and roughly 72% specificity.

The TCR beta CDR3 regions were amplified from the RNA transcripts. The first round of RT-PCR for the TCR CDR3 was performed with the HTBI primer set and the Qiagen OneStep RT-PCR kit. A second multiplex PCR round built the libraries, followed by size selection and purification. Paired-end sequencing of the libraries was performed with 100 bp reads on an Illumina HiSeq2000. Concerning the study's data processing: Raw data were processed with SOAPnuke, discarding reads with adapters, uncalled bases, mean Phred below 15, or no exact constant-primer or identifier match. COPE v1.2.5 was used to merge high-quality paired reads, and clonotypes were defined as unique nucleotide sequences. Clonotypes were aligned to IMGT TRBV, TRBD and TRBJ reference segments using MiTCR v1.1. The analysis was restricted to V-J combinations with a frequency above 0.0001, which together covered just over 98% of the repertoires. A TCS score was defined as the ratio of F50 (clonal expansion) to E x V (chaos), with BLOSUM62-based TCRdist applied between CDR3 peptides within each V-J. Welch's t-statistics and random forest reduced 514 V-J features to roughly 13, which were used in a naive Bayes classifier (R e1071). The public reads were reprocessed in TCRdb via fastp at Q25 and MiXCR, keeping in-frame beta chains. Identical CDR3 proteins give one entry, which carries the most common genes and DNA. TCRdb's processing, not the authors' own work, is the source of the V and J calls. The sample table shows approximately 400,000 distinct CDR3 sequences, and roughly 18% are seen once. Of the sample, 35% to 45% falls within the top ten clones.

Ophthalmopathy patients had moderately to severely active disease, with a Clinical Activity Score of 3 or more, a NOSPECS grade of 4 or more, and a disease duration of less than 3 months. The study excluded patients with uncontrolled infections, other autoimmune diseases, pregnancy or lactation. Diagnoses were established on the basis of clinical symptoms, serum thyroxine and TRAb, thyroid ultrasound, and orbital computed tomography. Ficoll-Paque density gradient centrifugation was used to isolate PBMCs from about 9 ml of fresh peripheral blood. Trizol reagent was used to extract total RNA, and RNA quality was then checked on an Agilent 2100 Bioanalyzer. V trim: 7 bases; J trim: 1 base; unmatched bases: 5. Taken from the germline V gene, the CDR1 and CDR2 loops are MNHNS and SASEGT. Including cysteine and phenylalanine, the CDR3 has 14 amino acids. Only the CDR3 part of the read is kept: 42 bases, read in frame from the first base.

Specimen: blood. The TCR originated in a man between 18 and 29 years old with Graves' ophthalmopathy. This sequence uses TRBV6-1 and TRBJ1-1; 8 junctional bases match TRBD1. The CDR3 region has the sequence CASTAGQGNTEAFF. The DNA reads TGTGCCAGCACGGCCGGACAGGGGAACACTGAAGCTTTCTTT.